This is a list of T cell receptor beta chains from one sample in a study of Ad26.COV2.S vaccination and SARS-CoV-2 variants. Libraries were prepared by immunoSEQ multiplex PCR; TCRdb keeps only in-frame clonotypes and omits some of them. The sample gives roughly 700,000 clones, roughly 90% of which show up once; approximately 1.5% is in the top ten. Sequencing used peripheral blood, obtained in a trial of Ad26.COV2.S vaccine versus placebo. These receptors were collected from a person aged 18-60 years who received the Ad26.COV2.S COVID-19 vaccine or a placebo. CDR3s leave out the opening cysteine and the closing phenylalanine or tryptophan. Fields, in order: V gene, CDR3 protein.

V: TRBV30; CDR3: AWAATSGTQF
V: TRBV7-2; CDR3: ASSLGLAGIETQY
V: TRBV27; CDR3: ASSIVGAGVGAQY
V: TRBV19; CDR3: ASSIAPATFGVSPLH
V: TRBV27; CDR3: ASRGGQELYEQY
V: TRBV9; CDR3: ASSPQVGGSGYT
V: TRBV6-5; CDR3: ASSSDRYTEAF
V: TRBV5-5; CDR3: ASSLEGGRPSSQETQY
V: TRBV5-1; CDR3: ASSLTGGKETQY
V: TRBV5-8; CDR3: ASSPDTGELF
V: TRBV4-1; CDR3: ASSLRSDYGYT
V: TRBV5-4; CDR3: ASQDRASTEAF
V: TRBV2; CDR3: ASSEDRVNTEAF
V: TRBV5-6; CDR3: ASTRTGTSYT
V: TRBV7-9; CDR3: ASSLAGGRAYNEQF
V: TRBV18; CDR3: ASSPLRGSSYNEQF
V: TRBV7-3; CDR3: ASSLTGGTEAF
V: TRBV30; CDR3: AWSVAPQGGEKLF
V: TRBV15; CDR3: ATSRDLAGYNEQF
V: TRBV7-2; CDR3: ASSLGHGGAYEQY
V: TRBV24-1; CDR3: ATSDLDRDEQF
V: TRBV6-5; CDR3: ASSYAYSPYNEQF
V: TRBV15; CDR3: ATSIKETQY
V: TRBV7-9; CDR3: ASSLTGLQETQY
V: TRBV24-1; CDR3: ATRIKAGGTGELF
V: TRBV2; CDR3: ASSEGPSNQPQH
V: TRBV7-8; CDR3: ASSLRQGNGYT
V: TRBV3-1/TRBV3-2; CDR3: ASTASGSHEQY
V: TRBV7-6; CDR3: ASSTAAFSGNTIY
V: TRBV6-5; CDR3: ASGTVKGYT
V: TRBV19; CDR3: ASRGQMNTEAF
V: TRBV30; CDR3: AWRGGRVHEQY
V: TRBV30; CDR3: AWTPLRTGRMNTEAF
V: TRBV21-1; CDR3: ASSKNRGGNTEAF
V: TRBV6-5; CDR3: ASPNRPLSWNEQF
V: TRBV3-1/TRBV3-2; CDR3: ASSQDAAANQPQH
V: TRBV3-1/TRBV3-2; CDR3: ASSQDVGEGQPQH
V: TRBV3-1/TRBV3-2; CDR3: ASSQEGSRNTIY
V: TRBV7-2; CDR3: ASSPEGTQY
V: TRBV7-8; CDR3: ASSFDGEKLF